These T cell receptor beta chains were read from a single sample in a study of blood T cell repertoires in COVID-19. This table comes from immunoSEQ multiplex PCR, and its TCRdb copy is limited to in-frame clones, with some not included. This table has 200,000 to 250,000 clones, 89% appearing once. Sample: peripheral blood. These receptors were taken from a man between 60 and 70 years old who had recovered from COVID-19. The conserved cysteine and the conserved F or W are not part of the CDR3 here. Fields, in order: D gene, V gene, J gene, CDR3 protein. A D gene is named only where the DNA matches it firmly.

TRBD1,TRBV18,TRBJ1-2,ASSRDRNNYGYT
TRBD2,TRBV7-2,TRBJ2-7,ASSSGRGLAGYEQY
TRBD2,TRBV7-2,TRBJ2-3,ASSLVAGRSDTQY
NA,TRBV6-2/TRBV6-3,TRBJ2-1,ASSSLPYAYNEQF
TRBD2,TRBV7-9,TRBJ2-7,ASSLGLAGVREQY
TRBD1,TRBV7-8,TRBJ2-5,ASSSRGADRAETQY
NA,TRBV6-5,TRBJ2-7,ASRVQVLGEQY
NA,TRBV9,TRBJ1-2,ASSVGTHYGYT
NA,TRBV7-9,TRBJ2-3,ASSLENKPTDTQY
NA,TRBV7-6,TRBJ2-7,ASSLGRYEQY
TRBD2,TRBV7-9,TRBJ2-1,ASSLLTGGSNEQF
NA,TRBV6-1,TRBJ1-1,ASSARIGTTPQNTEAF